This T cell receptor beta chain derives from a study of cytomegalovirus exposure and HLA in healthy donors. Germline V gives CDR1 MGHRA, CDR2 YSYEKL. The V segment lost 1 base and the J segment 7 bases; nucleotides outside the gene matches: 5. The CDR3 runs 16 residues. The PCR contained 60 Vbeta and 13 Jbeta primers. Measured with immunoSEQ multiplex PCR; TCRdb has only the in-frame clones, and not every one. Here the sample spans 150,000 or so clones, around 80% being singletons. The TCR was taken from a woman aged 40 to 55 in good health and CMV-seropositive. Sequencing was performed on PBMCs. This chain uses TRBV4-1 with TRBJ2-1, with TRBD2 matching over 12 bases. The CDR3 DNA sequence: TGCGCCAGCAGCCAAGTAGGGCTAGCGGGAGGGAATGAGCAGTTCTTC. Translated, it gives CASSQVGLAGGNEQFF.